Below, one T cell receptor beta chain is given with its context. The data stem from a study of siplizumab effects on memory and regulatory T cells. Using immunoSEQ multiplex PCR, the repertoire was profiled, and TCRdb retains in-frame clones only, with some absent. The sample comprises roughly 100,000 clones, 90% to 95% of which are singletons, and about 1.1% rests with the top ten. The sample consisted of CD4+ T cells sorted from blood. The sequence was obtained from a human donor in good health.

Here the CDR3 DNA reads TGTGCCAGCAGTTGGGGGGAGAGGGGCGAGCAGTACTTC. This sequence encodes CASSWGERGEQYF. The gene calls are TRBV2 and TRBJ2-7, with D possibly TRBD2 on 6 matching bases. CDR1 is SNHLY, CDR2 FYNNEI, per germline. Trimming shortened V by 5 bases and J by 6 bases, and 14 bases separated the two germline ends. The CDR3 consists of 13 residues.